The 30 T cell receptor beta chains below all came from one sample that was sequenced in a study of T cell clonality in common variable immunodeficiency. These receptors lack a known antigen. The data were produced by immunoSEQ multiplex PCR, yet TCRdb's version contains in-frame clones alone and is incomplete. Recorded here are tens of thousands of clones, none singletons. Study outcomes and limitations: Fewer deletions and N-nucleotide insertions were reportedly seen in common variable immunodeficiency TCR beta sequences.

Sequencing used peripheral blood mononuclear cells. These receptors came from a human donor with common variable immunodeficiency.

With respect to this clone: The read stops 3 residues short of the end of the CDR3; the missing end is completed from the germline J gene. The chain links TRBV30 to TRBJ2-2; 8 nucleotides match TRBD2. CDR3 length: 13 residues. The V gene end was trimmed by 8 bases and the J gene end by 7 bases; junction bases not matched to a gene: 9. The V gene's germline CDR1 is GTSNPN and CDR2 SVGIG (reference sequence). The sequenced CDR3 bases are TGTGCCCGGGAGGGGGGGAATCGCGGGGAG. Protein sequence: CAREGGNRGE. The entire CDR3 reads CAREGGNRGELFF.

Of note for this clone: The observed sequence ends 3 residues before the CDR3 terminus, with the missing tail filled in from the germline J gene. The chain recombines TRBV7-3 with TRBJ1-2; the match to TRBD1 covers 9 bases. With V trimmed by 5 bases and J by 5 bases, 3 bases remained unmatched. The CDR3 covers 13 residues. Germline V CDR1 and CDR2: SGHTA, FQGTGA. CDR3 sequence: CASSPDRGYGYTF. Incomplete CDR3 DNA: TGTGCCAGCAGCCCGGACAGGGGTTATGGC.

Many counts were recorded for this clone. The read terminates 3 residues ahead of where the CDR3 ends, so the germline J gene completes it. This chain uses TRBV14 with TRBJ2-1; 10 bases line up with TRBD2. Per germline, CDR1 SGHDN and CDR2 FVKESK. The length of the CDR3 is 17 residues. V trimming: 1 base; J trimming: 6 bases; junction bases outside the gene matches: 9. The CDR3: CASSQGIRASGSNEQFF. Incomplete CDR3 DNA: TGTGCCAGCAGCCAAGGGATCCGGGCTAGCGGGAGCAATGAG.

Of note for this clone: Coverage ceases 3 residues before the CDR3 finishes, and the germline J gene fills in the end. J is TRBJ2-7 and V is TRBV19; D is uncertain. This CDR3 has 15 residues. V was clipped by 5 bases and J by 6 bases, with 20 bases between them. Germline V gene lookup returns CDR1 LNHDA and CDR2 SQIVND (reference sequence). The chain's CDR3 is CASSPSMWPLSEQYF. CDR3 DNA (partial): TGTGCCAGTAGTCCATCCATGTGGCCCCTTTCCGAG.

This clone was recorded a few times. The CDR3 end falls 3 residues outside the read, so it is completed with the germline J gene. The rearrangement uses TRBV19 and TRBJ1-5, with D unresolved. With 7 bases removed from V and 6 bases from J, the gap between germline ends came to 10 bases. Germline V gives CDR1 LNHDA, CDR2 SQIVND (reference sequence). There are 12 residues in the CDR3. The sequenced part of the CDR3 DNA is TGTGCCAGTAACTCGGCGGGTCAGCCC. This encodes CASNSAGQP. In full, the CDR3 reads CASNSAGQPQHF. Variable domain in full (rest from reference TRBV19 and TRBJ1-5): DGGITQSPKYLFRKEGQNVTLSCEQNLNHDAMYWYRQDPGQGLRLIYYSQIVNDFQKGDIAEGYSVSREKKESFPLTVTSAQKNPTAFYLCASNSAGQPQHFGDGTRLSIL.

There are many counts of this clone. The observed sequence ends 3 residues before the CDR3 terminus, with the missing tail filled in from the germline J gene. This chain links TRBV18 with TRBJ2-1; 9 bases align to TRBD2. The CDR3 contains 15 residues. The V gene's germline CDR1 is KGHSH and CDR2 LQKENI. J lost 6 bases, V lost 4 bases, and 7 bases had no gene match. Here the CDR3 reads CASSRVAGVSNEQFF. CDR3 DNA (partial): TGTGCCAGCTCACGGGTAGCGGGAGTGAGCAATGAG.

There are many counts of this clone. The read falls 3 residues short of the CDR3 end, and the missing part is taken from the germline J gene. The chain combines TRBV6-2 or TRBV6-3 with TRBJ2-5; a possible D gene is TRBD2 (6 bases). The germline V gene has CDR1 MNHEY and CDR2 SVGEGT. V was cut by 6 bases and J by 0 bases, with 17 bases left in between. The CDR3 sequence is 16 residues long. CDR3 sequence reads: CASRDGLATYQETQYF. The DNA read from the CDR3 is TGTGCCAGCAGGGATGGGCTAGCGACGTACCAAGAGACC.

Notes on this clone: The missing CDR3 end, 3 residues past where the read stops, is filled in from the germline J gene. The V and J genes are TRBV2 and TRBJ2-7; 8 bases map to TRBD1. V was pared by 6 bases and J by 0 bases, with 4 bases of the junction left unmatched. CDR3 length: 14 amino acids. Per germline, CDR1 SNHLY and CDR2 FYNNEI. CDR3 loop: CASSVQGGSYEQYF. The part of the CDR3 DNA that was read is TGTGCCAGCAGCGTACAGGGGGGCTCCTACGAG.

To note about this clone: From the germline J gene comes the end of the CDR3, since the read stops 3 residues before it. The V call is TRBV30, the J call TRBJ2-7, with a tentative D call TRBD1 (6 bases). Germline V CDR1 and CDR2: GTSNPN, SVGIG (reference sequence). The CDR3 totals 16 residues. V dropped 0 bases and J dropped 1 base, with 16 bases sitting between them. CDR3 DNA (partial): TGTGCCTGGAGTGTCCCGGGCTCCAGGGGTTCCTACGAG. Translation: CAWSVPGSRGSYE. The whole CDR3 protein reads CAWSVPGSRGSYEQYF.

There are many counts of this clone. Read coverage stops 3 residues before the CDR3 terminus; the germline J gene supplies the remainder. The chain uses TRBV5-4 and TRBJ2-7; tentative D call: TRBD2 (6 bases). The CDR3 sequence is 15 residues long. Germline V gene sequence: CDR1 SGHNT, CDR2 YYREEE (reference sequence). V dropped 2 bases and J dropped 2 bases, with 14 bases sitting between them. The CDR3 sequence: CASSFVSGQTYEQYF. The CDR3 bases that were read are TGTGCCAGCAGCTTTGTCAGCGGGCAAACCTACGAG.

Comments on this clone: The read gets to within 3 residues of the CDR3 end, and the germline J gene fills in the rest. V usage is TRBV7-8 and J usage is TRBJ2-7, with TRBD1 matching 8 bases. The CDR3 is 15 amino acids. CDR1 and CDR2 (germline): SGHVS, FQNEAQ. V lost 8 bases and J lost 2; bases outside the gene matches: 11. The chain's CDR3 is CASAAGQGPTYEQYF. The part of the CDR3 DNA that was read is TGTGCCAGCGCAGCCGGACAGGGTCCGACCTACGAG.

About this clone: The CDR3 end lies 3 residues beyond the end of the read and is filled in from the germline J gene. The chain links TRBV7-3 to TRBJ2-1, with D maybe TRBD2 (6 bases). The V gene lost 2 bases and the J gene lost 4 bases, with 12 bases spanning the gap. Looked up from germline, CDR1 is SGHTA and CDR2 is FQGTGA. The CDR3 covers 15 residues. The sequenced CDR3 bases are TGTGCCAGCAGCTTAGGCGGGATGGGTTACAATGAG. Its translation: CASSLGGMGYNE. The entire CDR3 sequence reads CASSLGGMGYNEQFF.

Only a few counts were recorded for this clone. Incomplete CDR3 DNA: TGTGCCAGCAAGGGCACGGGCACAGATACG. Translation gives CASKGTGTDT. In full, the CDR3 is CASKGTGTDTQYF. The genes are TRBV2 and TRBJ2-3; D is undetermined. The CDR3 end is not reached by the read, which stops 3 residues before it; the germline J gene fills it in. This CDR3 has 13 amino acids. The V end lost 7 bases, the J end lost 1 base, and 9 bases lay between the germline ends. Germline CDR1 and CDR2: SNHLY and FYNNEI.

Of note for this clone: The read stops 3 residues short of the end of the CDR3; the missing end is completed from the germline J gene. The V and J genes are TRBV6-2 or TRBV6-3 and TRBJ2-3; D could derive from TRBD1 or TRBD2 (5 bases each). The CDR3 runs 16 residues. V lost 6 bases and J lost 2, with 18 bases in between. Germline V gives CDR1 MNHEY, CDR2 SVGEGT. The CDR3 spells CASSPLRGAATDTQYF. The CDR3 bases that were read are TGTGCCAGCAGCCCCCTTCGAGGGGCCGCCACAGATACG.

A note on this clone: The sequenced fragment ends 3 residues before the CDR3 boundary, so the rest is inferred from the germline J gene. The chain is built from TRBV7-3 and TRBJ2-7, with 13 nucleotides matching TRBD2. CDR1 and CDR2 from the germline V gene are SGHTA and FQGTGA. The CDR3 length is 15 residues. V shed 3 bases, J shed 5 bases, and the junction held 4 bases outside the gene matches. CDR3 DNA, as far as it was read: TGTGCCAGCAGCTTTGGACTAGCGGGAGTCCACGAG. Translating gives CASSFGLAGVHE. The CDR3, in full, reads CASSFGLAGVHEQYF. Full variable domain (remainder filled in from reference TRBV7-3 and TRBJ2-7): GAGVSQTPSNKVTEKGKYVELRCDPISGHTALYWYRQSLGQGPEFLIYFQGTGAADDSGLPNDRFFAVRPEGSVSTLKIQRTERGDSAVYLCASSFGLAGVHEQYFGPGTRLTVT.

This clone was detected a few times. CDR3 bases read: TGTGCCAGTAAAAGGGACAGGGGAGGAACCGGGGAG. This encodes CASKRDRGGTGE. In full, the CDR3 is CASKRDRGGTGELFF. This chain connects TRBV19 to TRBJ2-2; TRBD1 agrees at 10 bases. Sequencing ends 3 residues short of the CDR3 end; the germline J gene provides the rest. CDR1 LNHDA and CDR2 SQIVND come from the germline V gene (reference sequence). This CDR3 is built from 15 residues. V lost 7 bases, J lost 5 bases, and 7 bases stayed unmatched.

This clone was detected many times. Read data end 3 residues before the CDR3 end; the end is taken from the germline J gene. The chain employs TRBV7-2 and TRBJ2-1, with D possibly TRBD1 on 6 matching bases. Germline CDR1 is SGHTA and CDR2 is FQGNSA. V was trimmed by 5 bases and J by 8 bases, leaving 13 bases between them. The CDR3 runs 13 residues. CDR3 amino acids: CASSPQGIDEQFF. The part of the CDR3 DNA that was read is TGTGCCAGCAGCCCCCAGGGGATCGATGAG.

This clone was seen a few times. The CDR3 is cut off 3 residues early in the read; its end comes from the germline J gene. The chain has TRBV2 and TRBJ2-7, with 7 bases lining up with TRBD1. V was pared by 3 bases and J by 3 bases, with 14 bases of the junction left unmatched. CDR1 is SNHLY, CDR2 FYNNEI, per germline. This CDR3 region has 17 residues. CDR3 in amino acids: CASSETHPGQVYYEQYF. The CDR3 bases that were read are TGTGCCAGCAGTGAGACGCATCCCGGACAGGTTTACTACGAG.

This clone was found a few times. The read comes to an end 3 residues before the CDR3 does, leaving the germline J gene to fill in the end. The sample contains more than one DNA sequence encoding this CDR3. The genes are TRBV7-9 and TRBJ2-5; 9 positions match TRBD1. The length of the CDR3 is 15 residues. Germline assignment: CDR1 SEHNR and CDR2 FQNEAQ (reference sequence). Losses at the gene ends were 1 base for V and 5 bases for J; bases not matched to a gene: 5. CDR3 DNA (partial): TGTGCCAGCAGCTTAGAAGGGACAGGGCTTGAGACC. It yields the protein CASSLEGTGLET. The full CDR3 is CASSLEGTGLETQYF.

As concerns this clone: The read ends 3 residues early relative to the CDR3; the germline J gene fills the gap. This chain connects TRBV7-9 to TRBJ1-4; D is uncertain. The CDR3 extends over 14 amino acids. Per the germline V gene, CDR1 is SEHNR and CDR2 is FQNEAQ (reference sequence). The V and J ends lost 8 bases and 3 bases respectively, with 13 bases between them. The CDR3 bases that were read are TGTGCCAGCGGCCTGGGCGCGTCTAATGAAAAA. Amino acids: CASGLGASNEK. The whole CDR3 region reads CASGLGASNEKLFF.

Here the CDR3 reads CASSPAGGSNYGYTF. The covered CDR3 bases are TGTGCCAGCTCACCAGCTGGCGGCTCTAACTATGGC. This chain links TRBV18 with TRBJ1-2; no definite D call. Read data end 3 residues before the CDR3 end; the end is taken from the germline J gene. The CDR3 spans 15 residues. Germline V CDR1 and CDR2: KGHSH, LQKENI. The V gene lost 2 bases and the J gene lost 0 bases, with 10 bases spanning the gap.

In this sample, this clone turned up a few times. The missing CDR3 end, 3 residues past where the read stops, is filled in from the germline J gene. The chain joins TRBV18 to TRBJ2-7; D may correspond to TRBD1 or TRBD2 (7 bases each). The CDR3 is 16 amino acids. Deletions cut 3 bases from V and 3 bases from J, with 18 bases between. Per the germline V gene, CDR1 is KGHSH and CDR2 is LQKENI. CDR3 sequence: CASSPDQGGGFYEQYF. The DNA read from the CDR3 is TGTGCCAGCTCACCGGACCAGGGAGGGGGCTTCTACGAG.

This clone was seen more than once but under ten times. The missing CDR3 end, 3 residues past where the read stops, is filled in from the germline J gene. The V call is TRBV7-6, the J call TRBJ1-1; TRBD1 matches at 7 bases. Trimming cost V 7 bases and J 5 bases; bases outside gene matches: 10. CDR1 SGHVS and CDR2 FNYEAQ come from the germline V gene. The CDR3 is made up of 14 amino acids. CDR3 region: CASIPGGGETEAFF. CDR3 bases read: TGTGCCAGCATCCCAGGGGGAGGAGAGACTGAA.

This clone has a count of ten or more. The CDR3 end falls 3 residues outside the read, so it is completed with the germline J gene. The chain uses TRBV7-2 and TRBJ1-2; possible D gene TRBD1, 6 bases. Germline loops: CDR1 SGHTA, CDR2 FQGNSA. Trimming took 4 bases from V and 5 from J, leaving 17 bases between them. CDR3 length: 15 residues. This CDR3 is CASSSRGGSIYGYTF. The DNA read from the CDR3 is TGTGCCAGCAGCTCTCGGGGGGGCAGTATTTATGGC.

This clone came up many times. The read finishes 3 residues shy of the CDR3 end, and the germline J gene is used to complete it. The chain has TRBV7-9 and TRBJ1-2; TRBD1 aligns across 10 bases. The CDR3 extends over 13 amino acids. Germline V CDR1 and CDR2: SEHNR, FQNEAQ (reference sequence). The junction had 3 bases not matched to a gene; V was cut back by 5 bases and J by 6 bases. The CDR3 DNA, read in part, is TGTGCCAGCAGCACCGGGACAGGGGATGGC. This codes for CASSTGTGDG. The entire CDR3 reads CASSTGTGDGYTF.

Only a few counts were recorded for this clone. The observed sequence ends 3 residues before the CDR3 terminus, with the missing tail filled in from the germline J gene. This chain links TRBV19 with TRBJ2-7, with 7 bases lining up with TRBD1. This CDR3 comprises 13 residues. J was trimmed by 5 bases and V by 7 bases; bases with no gene match: 8. CDR1 and CDR2 (germline): LNHDA, SQIVND (reference sequence). The CDR3 DNA, read in part, is TGTGCCAGTAAAAACAGGGGAAACCACGAG. Its translation: CASKNRGNHE. The CDR3 reads in full as CASKNRGNHEQYF.

This clone came up many times. Read coverage stops 3 residues before the CDR3 terminus; the germline J gene supplies the remainder. V is TRBV19 and J is TRBJ2-1, with D hard to call. V was trimmed by 7 bases and J by 4 bases, leaving 11 bases between them. The CDR3 sequence is 13 residues long. Germline-derived CDR1 and CDR2 are LNHDA and SQIVND (reference sequence). The CDR3 reads CASTTASYNEQFF. The CDR3 DNA, read in part, is TGTGCCAGTACCACAGCATCTTACAATGAG.

This clone has ten or more counts. The sequenced fragment ends 3 residues before the CDR3 boundary, so the rest is inferred from the germline J gene. This rearrangement joins TRBV5-1 to TRBJ2-5; TRBD1 agrees at 8 bases. The germline gives CDR1 SGHRS, CDR2 YFSETQ. Unmatched junction bases numbered 12, after V lost 1 base and J lost 1 base. The CDR3 is made up of 18 amino acids. The chain's CDR3 is CASSLYSGGGGSQETQYF. The CDR3 DNA, read in part, is TGCGCCAGCAGCTTGTACTCAGGGGGCGGAGGTTCCCAAGAGACC.

On this clone: The read comes to an end 3 residues before the CDR3 does, leaving the germline J gene to fill in the end. The V call is TRBV18, the J call TRBJ2-5; 9 nucleotides agree with TRBD1. Trimming removed 3 bases from V and 6 bases from J; junction bases left unmatched: 14. From germline, CDR1 is KGHSH and CDR2 LQKENI. The CDR3 covers 17 residues. The covered CDR3 bases are TGTGCCAGCTCACCTTCCAGCGGGACAGGGATTTCTCAGACC. This sequence encodes CASSPSSGTGISQT. The entire CDR3 sequence reads CASSPSSGTGISQTQYF.

This clone was observed many times. The CDR3 end falls 3 residues outside the read, so it is completed with the germline J gene. The chain recombines TRBV11-3 with TRBJ2-3, with 9 bases aligning to TRBD1. Germline V CDR1 and CDR2: SGHNT, YENEEA. V trimming: 5 bases; J trimming: 8 bases; junction bases outside the gene matches: 8. The CDR3 sequence is 14 residues long. The sequenced part of the CDR3 DNA is TGTGCCAGCAGCAAAGGAGCGACAGGGGGTACG. The encoded protein is CASSKGATGGT. From start to end, the CDR3 is CASSKGATGGTQYF.